What follows are 21 T cell receptor beta chains derived from one specimen sequenced in a study of monozygotic twins with inflammatory bowel disease. TCRdb derives one entry per CDR3 protein from the 5' RACE reads, leaving out DNA. The repertoire shows around 380,000 distinct CDR3 sequences; the top ten hold roughly 2.5%. The sequenced material came from blood. The receptors were gathered from a human donor with ulcerative colitis or Crohn's disease, or a healthy co-twin of an affected twin (not recorded which).

The chain uses TRBV7-6 and TRBJ2-7; TCRdb picks TRBD1, but there is no DNA to check that call. The V gene's germline CDR1 is SGHVS and CDR2 FNYEAQ. This CDR3 has 13 amino acids. The CDR3 region is CASSQGAVYEQYF.

The chain joins TRBV15 to TRBJ2-4; without DNA, the TCRdb call of TRBD1 cannot be checked. This CDR3 comprises 15 residues. In germline, CDR1 is LNHNV, CDR2 YYDKDF (reference sequence). The CDR3 reads CTTSPGQGVVDIQYF. Filled out from reference TRBV15 and TRBJ2-4, the complete variable domain reads DAMVIQNPRYQVTQFGKPVTLSCSQTLNHNVMYWYQQKSSQAPKLLFHYYDKDFNNEADTPDNFQSRRPNTSFCFLDIRSPGLGDTAMYLCTTSPGQGVVDIQYFGAGTRLSVL.

The chain carries TRBV12-3 or TRBV12-4 and TRBJ2-3; lacking DNA, the TRBD1 call made by TCRdb goes unchecked. The CDR3 totals 14 residues. CDR3 residues: CASSLDRDGDTQYF.

CDR3 protein: CASSTGTDRKNTEAFF. V and J are TRBV5-4 and TRBJ1-1; lacking DNA, the TRBD1 call made by TCRdb goes unchecked. Germline values: CDR1 SGHNT, CDR2 YYREEE (reference sequence). This CDR3 is 16 amino acids long.

The V and J genes are TRBV5-1 and TRBJ2-2; as DNA is missing, the TRBD1 call by TCRdb cannot be tested. CDR3 length: 16 amino acids. CDR1 and CDR2 (germline): SGHRS, YFSETQ. CDR3 amino acids: CASRPWTGPNTGELFF.

The rearrangement links TRBV2 to TRBJ1-6; TCRdb gives TRBD1 as the D gene, but with no DNA this cannot be confirmed. The CDR3 sequence is 16 residues long. Germline V CDR1 and CDR2: SNHLY, FYNNEI. This chain's CDR3 is CASTTSKTGSYSPLHF.

The chain recombines TRBV19 with TRBJ1-5; TCRdb selects TRBD1, and the lack of DNA leaves this call unchecked. The CDR3 runs 16 residues. Germline-derived CDR1 and CDR2 are LNHDA and SQIVND (reference sequence). The CDR3 protein is CASSHSLQGMHQPQHF.

This chain links TRBV5-1 with TRBJ1-1; TCRdb reports TRBD1, a call that lacks DNA to check it against. Germline CDR1 SGHRS, CDR2 YFSETQ. CDR3 size: 14 residues. Here the CDR3 reads CASSLGGQHTEAFF.

The rearrangement joins TRBV27 to TRBJ2-7. CDR1 is MNHEY and CDR2 is SMNVEV in the germline V gene (reference sequence). This CDR3 has 13 amino acids. The CDR3 spells CASSLTAYYEQYF.

The rearrangement links TRBV15 to TRBJ1-2; TCRdb reports TRBD1, a call that lacks DNA to check it against. This CDR3 is 13 amino acids long. Germline loops: CDR1 LNHNV, CDR2 YYDKDF (reference sequence). The CDR3 reads CATSRGGGDGYTF.

V is TRBV30 and J is TRBJ1-3. In germline, CDR1 is GTSNPN, CDR2 SVGIG (reference sequence). The CDR3 is 16 residues long. CDR3 sequence reads: CAWSTGSSSFGNTIYF.

The V call is TRBV2, the J call TRBJ1-5. The germline V gene has CDR1 SNHLY and CDR2 FYNNEI. The CDR3 runs 15 residues. The CDR3 is CASSEFEGVDQPQHF.

The chain joins TRBV11-3 to TRBJ2-7; TCRdb lists TRBD1, though no DNA is available to test this call. The CDR3 has 14 amino acids. In germline, CDR1 is SGHNT, CDR2 YENEEA. This chain's CDR3 is CASSVRGRDYEQYF. Combining the CDR3 with reference TRBV11-3 and TRBJ2-7 gives the whole variable domain EAGVVQSPRYKIIEKKQPVAFWCNPISGHNTLYWYLQNLGQGPELLIRYENEEAVDDSQLPKDRFSAERLKGVDSTLKIQPAELGDSAVYLCASSVRGRDYEQYFGPGTRLTVT.

This chain uses TRBV19 with TRBJ2-7; TCRdb designates TRBD1, a call that cannot be tested without DNA. The CDR3 covers 14 residues. Germline V lookup: CDR1 LNHDA, CDR2 SQIVND (reference sequence). The CDR3 is CASSYRDGTYEQYF.

The chain employs TRBV11-2 and TRBJ2-4; TCRdb names TRBD2, which stays unverified in the absence of DNA. The CDR3 length is 16 residues. CDR1 SGHAT and CDR2 FQNNGV come from the germline V gene. The CDR3 protein is CASRGTSIGKGGIQYF.

The chain combines TRBV4-1 with TRBJ2-2; TCRdb's assignment of TRBD2 cannot be checked, as there is no DNA. The CDR3 spans 17 residues. The germline V gene has CDR1 MGHRA and CDR2 YSYEKL. This chain's CDR3 is CASSHQLAGLNTGELFF.

CDR3 region: CASSQGPGQQNTEAFF. The chain uses TRBV4-1 and TRBJ1-1; TCRdb's D call, TRBD1, is unchecked because there is no DNA. The CDR3 is 16 residues long. The germline CDR1 and CDR2 sequences are MGHRA and YSYEKL.

CDR3 sequence: CASSLTPGTPNTEAFF. The gene calls are TRBV5-1 and TRBJ1-1; TCRdb gives TRBD1 as the D gene, but with no DNA this cannot be confirmed. The CDR3 loop spans 16 amino acids. The germline V gene has CDR1 SGHRS and CDR2 YFSETQ.

V usage is TRBV6-5 and J usage is TRBJ2-3; TCRdb reports TRBD1, a call that lacks DNA to check it against. CDR1 and CDR2 from the germline V gene are MNHEY and SVGAGI. This CDR3 region has 11 residues. CDR3 region: CASSSGNTQYF.

This chain's CDR3 is CASNRVGGRTTEAFF. The rearrangement uses TRBV7-9 and TRBJ1-1; the D call of TRBD1 rests on TCRdb alone, since no DNA is present to check it. This CDR3 has 15 amino acids. Germline-derived CDR1 and CDR2 are SEHNR and FQNEAQ (reference sequence).

V is TRBV28 and J is TRBJ2-3. CDR1 MDHEN and CDR2 SYDVKM come from the germline V gene. The CDR3 totals 16 residues. CDR3 in amino acids: CASSLTREVGTDTQYF. The full variable domain, completed using reference TRBV28 and TRBJ2-3, is DVKVTQSSRYLVKRTGEKVFLECVQDMDHENMFWYRQDPGLGLRLIYFSYDVKMKEKGDIPEGYSVSREKKERFSLILESASTNQTSMYLCASSLTREVGTDTQYFGPGTRLTVL.